The entry below describes one T cell receptor (beta chain). This clone was detected once. The specificity of this receptor is unknown. It has no much larger one-base neighbor in the sample; base qualities were not kept. TCRbeta CDR3 regions were amplified from genomic DNA using the immunoSEQ Assay, a bias-controlled multiplex PCR. As for how the authors treated the data: Within the assay, amplification of reference gene primers was used to estimate how many nucleated cells each sample contained. Sequence reads were collapsed and filtered to measure the absolute abundance of every unique TCRbeta CDR3 rearrangement. For each sample, productive Simpson clonality was calculated as the square root of Simpson's diversity index over productive rearrangements. The table comes from immuneACCESS by way of TCRdb, which keeps in-frame sequences with V and J called. Part of the clones is missing from these tables; in studies checked, under half for an unresolved V gene and the rest for unknown reasons. D and trimming were read from the DNA, whereas the V and J calls and clone size are those reported in that table. Across this sample there are 200,000 or so clones, with 89% seen only once. The ten biggest clones cover roughly 2.4% of the sample.

At the junction V is shortened by 5 bases and J by 4 bases, with 14 bases in between. CDR1 is given as GTSNPN and CDR2 as SVGIG, both from the germline V gene (reference sequence). The CDR3 measures 14 amino acids from cysteine to phenylalanine. Only the CDR3 DNA is retained, 42 bases long and in frame from the first base. Enrolling through a virtual design, the prospective study's participants ranged in age from about 18 to 100 years and lived across about two dozen United States geographic areas. Cohort assignment in the prospective study relied on participant-reported clinical history from a screening survey and a study questionnaire. In the prospective study, whole blood, serum and a nasopharyngeal or oropharyngeal swab were collected from each participant by mobile phlebotomists. Over a roughly 2-month period, participants in the prospective study had the option of providing additional blood draws and questionnaires. Blood samples from the prospective study were shipped frozen or at room temperature prior to DNA extraction.

The data are from a study of blood T cell repertoires in COVID-19 (dated by TCRdb to the early 2020s). With respect to the entire study: The collaborator samples originated in the United States, Italy and Spain and spanned the acute and convalescent phases of COVID-19. Subjects who had been exposed to COVID-19, were actively infected with it, or had recovered from it provided the deeply sampled blood TCRbeta repertoires that made up the dataset. The material from the prospective study consisted of cDNA or gDNA derived from T cells, B-cell-depleted T cells, or PBMCs. The repertoires were released in a freely available public database meant as a resource for research on the immune response to SARS-CoV-2. Where available, HLA class I and class II types were taken from metadata supplied by the sample provider and were not determined by assay-based typing. A de-identified subject ID, COVID-19 status, age in years and sex were almost always included in the sample metadata. The samples were drawn from the first 160 participants of the ongoing ImmuneRACE study and from over a thousand subjects provided by 6 global collaborators.

Paper-wide results and their limitations: The quantity of clinical and demographic metadata differed by source and by participant and was supplied without curation.

This chain is built from TRBV30 and TRBJ1-4; the D gene is unclear. This TCR was recovered from a middle-aged woman with acute COVID-19. Sequencing was carried out using PBMCs or T cells enriched from blood (not recorded which). The nucleotides are TGTGCCTGGGGGAAAACGGACTTTAATGAAAAACTGTTTTTT. The resulting protein is CAWGKTDFNEKLFF.